This is a list of T cell receptor beta chains from one sample in a study of OX40 agonist ivuxolimab in advanced cancers. Sequencing used immunoSEQ multiplex PCR; TCRdb keeps in-frame clones, though not all of them. The profile shows nearly 80,000 clones, 84% of them singletons. This sample comprised CD4+ or CD8+ T cells sorted from blood, obtained in a trial of the OX40 agonist ivuxolimab. The receptors stem from an adult with an advanced solid tumor such as melanoma, head and neck, liver or kidney cancer. The CDR3 runs from the conserved cysteine through the conserved F or W. The order of the fields is V gene, J gene, D gene, clone size, CDR3 DNA, CDR3 protein. The D gene is left open where the match is weak. Clone sizes are given selectively: once, few, many, or a class where the clone is expanded.

TRBV10-3	TRBJ2-7	-	-	TGTGCCATCAGTGGTGGGGGGAGTACGGGACCCTACGAGCAGTACTTC	CAISGGGSTGPYEQYF
TRBV12-1	TRBJ1-1	-	-	TGTGCCAGCAGCCTACCAGGGACTGAAGCTTTCTTT	CASSLPGTEAFF
TRBV29-1	TRBJ2-7	-	-	TGCAGCGTCAAAGGCAGCGCCCAAAGTGAGTACGAGCAGTACTTC	CSVKGSAQSEYEQYF
TRBV5-4	TRBJ1-4	TRBD1	-	TGTGCCAGCAGCTCGGGACAGGGTAATGAAAAACTGTTTTTT	CASSSGQGNEKLFF
TRBV6-5	TRBJ2-7	-	-	TGTGCCAGCAGTTACTCGGGCAGCTCCTACGAGCAGTACTTC	CASSYSGSSYEQYF
TRBV19	TRBJ2-5	-	-	TGTGCCAGTAGTATCCCGGACACCCAAGAGACCCAGTACTTC	CASSIPDTQETQYF
TRBV7-9	TRBJ1-2	-	-	TGTGCCAGCAGCTTAAACGCCCCCGGGGGTAGTATTGGCTACACCTTC	CASSLNAPGGSIGYTF
TRBV4-3	TRBJ1-1	TRBD1	few	TGCGCCAGCAGCCAAAGTTGGAGGGGGCGGACTGAAGCTTTCTTT	CASSQSWRGRTEAFF
TRBV4-3	TRBJ2-1	TRBD1	-	TGCGCCAGCAGCCGGGACAGGGCGAATTACAATGAGCAGTTCTTC	CASSRDRANYNEQFF
TRBV21-1	TRBJ2-7	-	-	TGTGCCAGCCTCGACAGGGGGTTCTCCTACGAGCAGTACTTC	CASLDRGFSYEQYF
TRBV2	TRBJ1-3	-	-	TGTGCCAGCAGTGTAGGGGGAAGCTCTGGAAACACCATATATTTT	CASSVGGSSGNTIYF
TRBV7-2	TRBJ2-5	-	-	TGTGCCAGCAGCTTAGCTGCCAGGGGGGGGGAGACCCAGTACTTC	CASSLAARGGETQYF